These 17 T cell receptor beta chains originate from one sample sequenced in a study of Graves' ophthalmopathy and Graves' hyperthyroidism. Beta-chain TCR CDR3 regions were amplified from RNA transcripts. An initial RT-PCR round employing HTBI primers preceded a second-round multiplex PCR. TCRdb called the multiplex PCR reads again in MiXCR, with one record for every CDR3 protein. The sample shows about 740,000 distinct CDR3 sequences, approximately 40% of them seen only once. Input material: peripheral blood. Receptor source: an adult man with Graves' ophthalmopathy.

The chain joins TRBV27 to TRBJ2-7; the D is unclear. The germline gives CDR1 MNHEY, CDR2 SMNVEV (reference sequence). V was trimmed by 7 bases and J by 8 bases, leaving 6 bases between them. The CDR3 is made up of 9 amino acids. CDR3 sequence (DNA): TGTGCCAGCATGAGTCAGCAGTACTTC. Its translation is CASMSQQYF.

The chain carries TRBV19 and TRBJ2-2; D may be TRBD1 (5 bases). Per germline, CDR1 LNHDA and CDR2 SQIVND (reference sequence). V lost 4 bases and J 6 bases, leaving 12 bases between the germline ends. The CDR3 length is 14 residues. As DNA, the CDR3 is TGTGCCAGTAGTAGCAGGGCTCGGGCCGGGGAGCTGTTTTTT. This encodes CASSSRARAGELFF. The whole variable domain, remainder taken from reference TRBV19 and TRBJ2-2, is DGGITQSPKYLFRKEGQNVTLSCEQNLNHDAMYWYRQDPGQGLRLIYYSQIVNDFQKGDIAEGYSVSREKKESFPLTVTSAQKNPTAFYLCASSSRARAGELFFGEGSRLTVL.

In DNA, the CDR3 is TGTGCCAGCAGTGAAACAGGGTTGAGCAATCAGCCCCAGCATTTT. Its translation is CASSETGLSNQPQHF. The V and J genes are TRBV2 and TRBJ1-5; a weak D match, TRBD1 (6 bases). CDR3 length equals 15 residues. Germline V lookup: CDR1 SNHLY, CDR2 FYNNEI. Trimming took off 2 bases at V and 1 base at J, with 9 bases between the two ends.

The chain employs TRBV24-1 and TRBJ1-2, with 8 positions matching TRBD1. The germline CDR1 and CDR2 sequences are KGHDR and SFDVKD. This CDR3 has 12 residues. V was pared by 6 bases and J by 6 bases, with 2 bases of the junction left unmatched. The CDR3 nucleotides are TGTGCCACCAGTCCGGGACAGGATGGCTACACCTTC. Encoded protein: CATSPGQDGYTF.

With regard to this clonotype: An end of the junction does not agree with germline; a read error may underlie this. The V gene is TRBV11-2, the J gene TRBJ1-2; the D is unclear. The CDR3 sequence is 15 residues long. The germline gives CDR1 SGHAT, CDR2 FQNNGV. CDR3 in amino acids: CTSSLEAAPNYGHTF. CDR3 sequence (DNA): TGTACCAGCAGCTTGGAGGCAGCTCCTAACTATGGCCACACCTTC.

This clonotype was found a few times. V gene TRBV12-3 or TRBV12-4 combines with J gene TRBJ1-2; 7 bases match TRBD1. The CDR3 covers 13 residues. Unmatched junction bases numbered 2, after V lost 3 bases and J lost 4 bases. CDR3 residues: CASSFQGVYGYTF. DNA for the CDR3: TGTGCCAGCAGTTTCCAGGGGGTCTATGGCTACACCTTC.

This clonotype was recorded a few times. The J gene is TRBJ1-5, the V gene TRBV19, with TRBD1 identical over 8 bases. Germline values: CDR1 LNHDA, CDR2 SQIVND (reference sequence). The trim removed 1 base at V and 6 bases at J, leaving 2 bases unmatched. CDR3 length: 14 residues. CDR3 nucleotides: TGTGCCAGTAGTATAGCAGGGGGCCTTCAGCCCCAGCATTTT. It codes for CASSIAGGLQPQHF.

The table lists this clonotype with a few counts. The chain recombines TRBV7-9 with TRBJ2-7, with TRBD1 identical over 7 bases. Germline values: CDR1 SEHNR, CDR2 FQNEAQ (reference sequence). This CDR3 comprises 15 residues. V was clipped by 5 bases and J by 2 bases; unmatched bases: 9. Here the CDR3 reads CASSQGDDRAYEQYF. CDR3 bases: TGTGCCAGCAGCCAGGGGGACGACAGAGCCTACGAGCAGTACTTC.

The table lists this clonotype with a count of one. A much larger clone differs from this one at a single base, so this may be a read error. DNA of the CDR3: TGTGCTAGCAGCTTAGGAGGGGTCGGGGAGCTGCTTTTT. Translating it yields CASSLGGVGELLF. This chain joins TRBV7-7 and TRBJ2-2; D perhaps matches TRBD2 (6 bases). CDR1 and CDR2 (germline): SSHAT, FNYEAQ (reference sequence). The CDR3 totals 13 residues.

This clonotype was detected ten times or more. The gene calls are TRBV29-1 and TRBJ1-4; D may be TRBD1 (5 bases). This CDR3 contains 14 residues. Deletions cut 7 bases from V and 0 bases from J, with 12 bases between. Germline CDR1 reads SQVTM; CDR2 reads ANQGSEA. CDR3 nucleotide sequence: TGCAGCGCTAGGGGCCCTTCAACTAATGAAAAACTGTTTTTT. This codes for CSARGPSTNEKLFF.

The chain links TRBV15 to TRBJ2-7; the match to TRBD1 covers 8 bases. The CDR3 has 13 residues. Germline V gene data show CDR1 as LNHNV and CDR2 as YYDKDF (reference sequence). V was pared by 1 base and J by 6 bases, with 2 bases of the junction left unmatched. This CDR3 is CATSRGTGSEQYF. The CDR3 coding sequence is TGTGCCACCAGCAGAGGGACAGGGAGCGAGCAGTACTTC. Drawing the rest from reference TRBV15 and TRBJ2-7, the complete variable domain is DAMVIQNPRYQVTQFGKPVTLSCSQTLNHNVMYWYQQKSSQAPKLLFHYYDKDFNNEADTPDNFQSRRPNTSFCFLDIRSPGLGDTAMYLCATSRGTGSEQYFGPGTRLTVT.

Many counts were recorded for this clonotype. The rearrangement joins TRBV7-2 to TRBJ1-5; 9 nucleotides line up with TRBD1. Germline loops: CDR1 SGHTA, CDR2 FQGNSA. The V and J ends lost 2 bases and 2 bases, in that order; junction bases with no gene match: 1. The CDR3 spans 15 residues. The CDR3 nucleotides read TGTGCCAGCAGCTTATGGGACAGGGGCAATCAGCCCCAGCATTTT. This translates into CASSLWDRGNQPQHF.

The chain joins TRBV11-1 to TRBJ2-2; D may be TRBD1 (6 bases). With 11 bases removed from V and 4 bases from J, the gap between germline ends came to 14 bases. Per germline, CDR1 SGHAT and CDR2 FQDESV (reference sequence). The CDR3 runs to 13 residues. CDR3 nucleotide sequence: TGTGCCTGGAGTCGGACAGTCACCGGGGAGCTGTTTTTT. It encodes CAWSRTVTGELFF.

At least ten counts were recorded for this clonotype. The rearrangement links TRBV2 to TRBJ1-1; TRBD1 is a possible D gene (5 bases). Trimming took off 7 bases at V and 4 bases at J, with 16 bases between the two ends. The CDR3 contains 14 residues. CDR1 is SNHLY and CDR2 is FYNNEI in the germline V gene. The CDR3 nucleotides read TGTGCCAGCACCGACGGGGGATGGGGCACTGAAGCTTTCTTT. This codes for CASTDGGWGTEAFF.

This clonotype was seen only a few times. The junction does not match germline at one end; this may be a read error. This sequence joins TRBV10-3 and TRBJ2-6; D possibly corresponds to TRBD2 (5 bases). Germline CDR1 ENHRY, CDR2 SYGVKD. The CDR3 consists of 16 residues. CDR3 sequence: CASSSRTGEGANVLTF. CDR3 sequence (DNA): TGTGCCAGCAGTTCCCGGACTGGGGAGGGGGCCAACGTCCTGACTTTC.

The CDR3 sequence: CSQGQGFGEQYF. The CDR3 DNA sequence: TGCAGCCAAGGTCAGGGGTTCGGCGAGCAGTACTTC. This chain joins TRBV29-1 and TRBJ2-7; a weak D match, TRBD1 (6 bases). V was cut by 8 bases and J by 6 bases, with 17 bases left in between. In germline, CDR1 is SQVTM, CDR2 ANQGSEA. The CDR3 consists of 12 residues.

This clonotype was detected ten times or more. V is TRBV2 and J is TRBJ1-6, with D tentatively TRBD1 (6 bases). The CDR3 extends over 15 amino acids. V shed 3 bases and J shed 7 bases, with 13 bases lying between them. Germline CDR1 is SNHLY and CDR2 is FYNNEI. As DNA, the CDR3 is TGTGCCAGCAGTGAGGACAGCCAAGGGAATTCACCCCTCCACTTT. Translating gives CASSEDSQGNSPLHF. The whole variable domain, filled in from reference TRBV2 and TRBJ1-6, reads EPEVTQTPSHQVTQMGQEVILRCVPISNHLYFYWYRQILGQKVEFLVSFYNNEISEKSEIFDDQFSVERPDGSNFTLKIRSTKLEDSAMYFCASSEDSQGNSPLHFGNGTRLTVT.